The 20 T cell receptor beta chains below were found in one sample sequenced in a study of shared clonotypes between healthy human individuals. Produced via immunoSEQ multiplex PCR; TCRdb's table is partial and in-frame only. The sample holds about 700,000 clones, around 72% seen once. The sequencing sample was made of memory CD4+ T cells sorted from blood. As to subset: CD45RA-negative fraction. The receptors were sampled from a woman in her twenties or thirties in good health.

V and J are TRBV5-1 and TRBJ2-3; 9 bases fit TRBD2. The junction had 7 bases not matched to a gene; V was cut back by 6 bases and J by 2 bases. The V gene's germline CDR1 is SGHRS and CDR2 YFSETQ. The CDR3 contains 15 residues. The CDR3 is CASNELAGHTDTQYF. CDR3 DNA sequence: TGCGCCAGCAACGAACTAGCGGGTCACACAGATACGCAGTATTTT.

This clone was detected ten times or more. Written as DNA, the CDR3 is TGTGCCAGCAGCCCAGGTAGGGTTCGGAACGAGCAGTACTTC. It encodes CASSPGRVRNEQYF. This chain connects TRBV7-9 to TRBJ2-7; D remains ambiguous. Between the trimmed V and J ends, which lost 5 bases and 5 bases, there was a span of 16 bases. Per germline, CDR1 SEHNR and CDR2 FQNEAQ (reference sequence). This CDR3 is 14 amino acids long.

J is TRBJ2-2 and V is TRBV15; D not certain. V was trimmed by 1 base and J by 5 bases, leaving 26 bases between them. Per germline, CDR1 LNHNV and CDR2 YYDKDF (reference sequence). The CDR3 consists of 20 residues. CDR3 loop: CATSRASSETIPYGTGELFF. The CDR3 DNA reads TGTGCCACCAGCAGAGCGTCGAGCGAGACGATCCCCTACGGGACCGGGGAGCTGTTTTTT.

This chain joins TRBV7-8 and TRBJ2-7; unclear D gene. Germline values: CDR1 SGHVS, CDR2 FQNEAQ. The CDR3 loop spans 12 amino acids. V lost 5 bases and J 2 bases, leaving 7 bases between the germline ends. CDR3 loop: CASSAATYEQYF. In DNA form, the CDR3 reads TGTGCCAGCAGCGCCGCTACCTACGAGCAGTACTTC. Drawing the rest from reference TRBV7-8 and TRBJ2-7, the complete variable domain is GAGVSQSPRYKVAKRGQDVALRCDPISGHVSLFWYQQALGQGPEFLTYFQNEAQLDKSGLPSDRFFAERPEGSVSTLKIQRTQQEDSAVYLCASSAATYEQYFGPGTRLTVT.

This clone was counted a few times. The chain uses TRBV30 and TRBJ1-4, with D possibly being TRBD1 (5 bases). The CDR3 contains 15 residues. Germline loops: CDR1 GTSNPN, CDR2 SVGIG (reference sequence). V gave up 8 bases and J gave up 0 bases, with 16 bases separating them. This CDR3 reads CAGTNLWPTNEKLFF. The CDR3 nucleotides read TGTGCCGGGACCAACCTCTGGCCAACTAATGAAAAACTGTTTTTT.

This chain links TRBV11-3 with TRBJ2-2; 7 positions agree with TRBD1. The CDR3 totals 14 residues. CDR1 is SGHNT and CDR2 is YENEEA in the germline V gene. The V gene end was trimmed by 5 bases and the J gene end by 3 bases; junction bases not matched to a gene: 3. For the CDR3, the DNA is TGTGCCAGCAGCCCCGGACAGGACACCGGGGAGCTGTTTTTT. It encodes CASSPGQDTGELFF.

In its sample, this clone was seen a few times. The V gene is TRBV27, the J gene TRBJ1-1, with a possible D match to TRBD1 (5 bases). Trimming cost V 5 bases and J 2 bases, with 9 bases left between them. The germline gives CDR1 MNHEY, CDR2 SMNVEV (reference sequence). The length of the CDR3 is 13 residues. CDR3 in DNA: TGTGCCAGCAGTGGGGGGTACAACACTGAAGCTTTCTTT. This codes for CASSGGYNTEAFF.

This chain joins TRBV7-9 and TRBJ2-5; TRBD2 is a possible D gene (5 bases). The J call may not be correct, given that the DNA end is closer to TRBJ2-7. The CDR3 contains 14 residues. Looked up from germline, CDR1 is SEHNR and CDR2 is FQNEAQ (reference sequence). CDR3: CASSWAGSSYEQYF. CDR3 nucleotide sequence: TGTGCCAGCAGCTGGGCGGGCAGCTCCTACGAGCAGTACTTC.

V is TRBV28 and J is TRBJ1-4, with 9 bases matching TRBD1. The V segment lost 2 bases and the J segment 8 bases; nucleotides outside the gene matches: 6. The germline V gene encodes CDR1 MDHEN and CDR2 SYDVKM. The CDR3 length is 15 residues. CDR3 sequence (DNA): TGTGCCAGCAGTTTAATTACAGGGGGCAGGGAAAAACTGTTTTTT. Translation gives CASSLITGGREKLFF.

V and J are TRBV9 and TRBJ2-1; possibly TRBD2 for D (7 bases). CDR1 and CDR2 from the germline V gene are SGDLS and YYNGEE. The CDR3 is 18 amino acids. Trimming pared 4 bases from V and 3 bases from J, leaving 23 bases between. CDR3 protein: CASSPGGWTALFYNEQFF. CDR3 in DNA: TGTGCCAGCAGCCCGGGGGGCTGGACCGCACTTTTCTACAATGAGCAGTTCTTC. Combining the CDR3 with reference TRBV9 and TRBJ2-1 gives the whole variable domain DSGVTQTPKHLITATGQRVTLRCSPRSGDLSVYWYQQSLDQGLQFLIQYYNGEERAKGNILERFSAQQFPDLHSELNLSSLELGDSALYFCASSPGGWTALFYNEQFFGPGTRLTVL.

This clone appeared a single time. The germline gene is not matched at one end of the junction; a read error may be the cause. The chain couples TRBV4-1 to TRBJ1-4; TRBD1 agrees at 7 bases. This CDR3 is built from 15 residues. Per the germline V gene, CDR1 is MGHRA and CDR2 is YSYEKL. As DNA, the CDR3 is TGCGCCAGCAGCCAAGATAAGGCAGGGGGAGGAAAAACTGTTTTT. Translation: CASSQDKAGGGKTVF.

The chain uses TRBV6-5 and TRBJ1-5; 10 nucleotides match TRBD1. Germline CDR1 and CDR2: MNHEY and SVGAGI. After removal of 7 bases from V and 5 bases from J, the junction contained 8 bases not matched to a gene. This CDR3 has 15 residues. The CDR3 sequence is CASTSRDRGDQPQHF. The CDR3 DNA reads TGTGCCAGCACCTCCCGGGACAGGGGCGATCAGCCCCAGCATTTT.

This chain joins TRBV10-1 and TRBJ1-1; 7 bases line up with TRBD1. Germline V gene sequence: CDR1 WNHNN, CDR2 SYGVQD (reference sequence). This CDR3 is 13 amino acids long. J gave up 3 bases and V 8 bases, and 6 bases lay outside the gene matches. The DNA for the CDR3 is TGCGCCAGCTGCCGGCAGGGGGACACTGAAGCTTTCTTT. The encoded protein is CASCRQGDTEAFF.

The table lists this clone with a few counts. CDR3 amino acids: CASSPLSPSGSEQFF. The CDR3, as DNA: TGTGCCAGCAGCCCCCTTAGCCCCTCAGGGTCTGAGCAGTTCTTC. The rearrangement joins TRBV2 to TRBJ2-1, with D possibly being TRBD1 (5 bases). Germline assignment: CDR1 SNHLY and CDR2 FYNNEI. Between the trimmed V and J ends, which lost 6 bases and 9 bases, there was a span of 21 bases. There are 15 residues in the CDR3.

This clone was seen many times. The chain joins TRBV28 to TRBJ1-1; D gene uncertain. CDR1 MDHEN and CDR2 SYDVKM come from the germline V gene. The CDR3 spans 15 residues. V gave up 3 bases and J gave up 0 bases, with 11 bases separating them. The CDR3 region is CASSLYGALNTEAFF. The CDR3 DNA reads as TGTGCCAGCAGTTTGTATGGAGCTTTGAACACTGAAGCTTTCTTT.

The chain links TRBV27 to TRBJ2-2; D remains unclear. The CDR3 has 17 amino acids. V lost 3 bases to trimming and J lost 5 bases, with 19 bases between them. Germline V gene data show CDR1 as MNHEY and CDR2 as SMNVEV (reference sequence). CDR3 loop: CASSFSLHLSDTGELFF. DNA of the CDR3: TGTGCCAGCAGTTTCAGCCTACATTTGTCGGATACCGGGGAGCTGTTTTTT.

This clone has just a few counts. The J gene is TRBJ2-5, the V gene TRBV4-1, with TRBD2 identical over 11 bases. The CDR3 has 16 amino acids. Germline assignment: CDR1 MGHRA and CDR2 YSYEKL. The V segment lost 4 bases and the J segment 1 base; nucleotides outside the gene matches: 5. The CDR3 here is CASSRGLADFQETQYF. The DNA for the CDR3 is TGCGCCAGCAGCCGGGGACTAGCGGATTTCCAAGAGACCCAGTACTTC.

The chain uses TRBV7-2 and TRBJ1-5; D remains ambiguous. Looked up from germline, CDR1 is SGHTA and CDR2 is FQGNSA. This CDR3 comprises 13 residues. V was clipped by 5 bases and J by 8 bases, with 13 bases between them. CDR3 in DNA: TGTGCCAGCAGCCGCAGCCAGATAGAGCCCCAGCATTTT. It specifies CASSRSQIEPQHF.

The V and J genes are TRBV7-9 and TRBJ1-1; 7 positions match TRBD1. The CDR3 consists of 15 residues. J was trimmed by 4 bases and V by 5 bases; bases with no gene match: 10. In germline, CDR1 is SEHNR, CDR2 FQNEAQ (reference sequence). Here the CDR3 reads CASSPPRTGVTEAFF. In nucleotides, the CDR3 is TGTGCCAGCAGCCCCCCCCGGACAGGTGTCACTGAAGCTTTCTTT.

The gene calls are TRBV5-1 and TRBJ2-7, with D unclear. CDR3 size: 13 residues. Germline CDR1 and CDR2: SGHRS and YFSETQ. Between the trimmed V and J ends, which lost 0 bases and 0 bases, there was a span of 4 bases. CDR3 amino acids: CASSLGVSYEQYF. For the CDR3, the DNA is TGCGCCAGCAGCTTGGGCGTCTCCTACGAGCAGTACTTC.